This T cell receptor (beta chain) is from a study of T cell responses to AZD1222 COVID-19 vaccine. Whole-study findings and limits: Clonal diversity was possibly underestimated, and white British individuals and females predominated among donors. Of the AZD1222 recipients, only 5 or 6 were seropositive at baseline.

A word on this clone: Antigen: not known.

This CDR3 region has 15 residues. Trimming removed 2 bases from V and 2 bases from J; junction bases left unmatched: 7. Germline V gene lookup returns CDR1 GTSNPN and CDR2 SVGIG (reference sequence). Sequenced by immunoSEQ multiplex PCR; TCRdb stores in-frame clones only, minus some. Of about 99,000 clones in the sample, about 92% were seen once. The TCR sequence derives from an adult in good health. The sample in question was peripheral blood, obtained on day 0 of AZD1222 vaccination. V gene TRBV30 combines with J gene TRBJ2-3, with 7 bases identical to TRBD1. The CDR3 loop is CAWSTGTAITDTQYF. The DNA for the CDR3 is TGTGCCTGGAGTACCGGGACAGCGATCACAGATACGCAGTATTTT.